The 14 T cell receptor beta chains in this list originate from one sample, sequenced in a study of blood T cell repertoires in COVID-19 (dated by TCRdb to 2020 to 2022). The library was built by means of the immunoSEQ multiplex PCR assay. The table was pulled from immuneACCESS by TCRdb, which kept in-frame rearrangements only. Such tables lose some clones; where checked, under half of the loss comes from unresolved V genes, and the rest has no known cause. The sample data list about 68,000 clones, and 84% of these were observed just once. The top ten clonotypes cover 8.5% to 10% of the sample. The source material was peripheral blood. The origin of the receptors is a man aged 50-59 years with active COVID-19.

V and J are TRBV19 and TRBJ2-5; 16 positions match TRBD2. The CDR3 is 17 residues long. Germline CDR1 is LNHDA and CDR2 is SQIVND (reference sequence). The V gene end was trimmed by 7 bases and the J gene end by 4 bases; junction bases not matched to a gene: 9. The CDR3 DNA reads as TGTGCCAGTACCTCTTTCGGGACTAGCGGGAGGGCAGAGACCCAGTACTTC. Translation gives CASTSFGTSGRAETQYF. Full variable domain (rest looked up from reference TRBV19 and TRBJ2-5): DGGITQSPKYLFRKEGQNVTLSCEQNLNHDAMYWYRQDPGQGLRLIYYSQIVNDFQKGDIAEGYSVSREKKESFPLTVTSAQKNPTAFYLCASTSFGTSGRAETQYFGPGTRLLVL.

The chain has TRBV29-1 and TRBJ2-1; 9 positions agree with TRBD2. Trimming took 6 bases from V and 2 from J; bases not matched to a gene: 5. Germline V lookup: CDR1 SQVTM, CDR2 ANQGSEA. This CDR3 has 14 residues. DNA of the CDR3: TGCAGCGTCCCTAGCGGGGCAGCCTACAATGAGCAGTTCTTC. Protein product: CSVPSGAAYNEQFF.

J is TRBJ2-1 and V is TRBV19, with 11 bases identical to TRBD2. Germline CDR1 LNHDA, CDR2 SQIVND (reference sequence). J lost 3 bases, V lost 5 bases, and 6 bases had no gene match. There are 16 residues in the CDR3. CDR3 residues: CASSPRLAGYYNEQFF. The CDR3 region has the DNA TGTGCCAGTAGTCCCAGACTAGCGGGGTACTACAATGAGCAGTTCTTC.

The chain joins TRBV27 to TRBJ2-7, with a weak D call TRBD2 (7 bases). This CDR3 is 13 amino acids long. Germline V lookup: CDR1 MNHEY, CDR2 SMNVEV (reference sequence). Trimming cost V 7 bases and J 9 bases, with 19 bases left between them. The CDR3: CASTIGPGGAQYF. The CDR3 DNA reads as TGTGCCAGCACGATCGGCCCTGGGGGGGCGCAGTACTTC.

The chain combines TRBV3-1 (or the pseudogene TRBV3-2) with TRBJ1-2; maybe TRBD1 (6 bases). The CDR3 consists of 14 residues. Germline loops: CDR1 LGHDT, CDR2 YNNKEL (reference sequence). V lost 2 bases to trimming and J lost 8 bases, with 15 bases between them. The CDR3 loop reads CASSQREGVGGYTF. CDR3 sequence (DNA): TGTGCCAGCAGCCAACGTGAGGGGGTAGGAGGCTACACCTTC.

The rearrangement links TRBV29-1 to TRBJ1-2; weak D call: TRBD1 (5 bases). The V gene's germline CDR1 is SQVTM and CDR2 ANQGSEA. V gave up 6 bases and J gave up 10 bases, with 15 bases separating them. The CDR3 is made up of 11 amino acids. The CDR3 loop reads CSVGTPFYYTF. CDR3 nucleotide sequence: TGCAGCGTAGGGACTCCCTTCTACTACACCTTC. Full variable domain (missing parts from reference TRBV29-1 and TRBJ1-2): SAVISQKPSRDICQRGTSLTIQCQVDSQVTMMFWYRQQPGQSLTLIATANQGSEATYESGFVIDKFPISRPNLTFSTLTVSNMSPEDSSIYLCSVGTPFYYTFGSGTRLTVV.

The V and J genes are TRBV14 and TRBJ1-2; 10 bases match TRBD1. CDR1 is SGHDN, CDR2 FVKESK, per germline. The junction had 10 bases not matched to a gene; V was cut back by 4 bases and J by 8 bases. CDR3 size: 15 residues. The CDR3: CASSLPGQGIVGYTF. CDR3 sequence (DNA): TGTGCCAGCAGCCTTCCGGGACAGGGGATTGTCGGCTACACCTTC.

This sequence joins TRBV3-1 (or the pseudogene TRBV3-2) and TRBJ1-2, with D unclear. Trimming removed 1 base at V and 7 bases at J, with 7 bases between. Germline assignment: CDR1 LGHDT and CDR2 YNNKEL (reference sequence). The CDR3 extends over 12 amino acids. CDR3 sequence: CASSQANGGYTF. DNA for the CDR3: TGTGCCAGCAGCCAAGCCAACGGTGGCTACACCTTC.

This chain uses TRBV5-1 with TRBJ1-2; D is undetermined. Looked up from germline, CDR1 is SGHRS and CDR2 is YFSETQ. This CDR3 has 11 amino acids. With 8 bases removed from V and 4 bases from J, the gap between germline ends came to 9 bases. DNA of the CDR3: TGCGCCAGTGGAGAGGCCTATGGCTACACCTTC. Translating it yields CASGEAYGYTF.

This chain uses TRBV20-1 with TRBJ1-2; the D is unclear. Germline V lookup: CDR1 DFQATT, CDR2 SNEGSKA (reference sequence). The V end was cut by 3 bases, the J end by 0 bases, with 17 bases between. CDR3 length equals 16 residues. CDR3 in DNA: TGCAGTGCTAGTTCACAGCCCGGCTCCCCTAACTATGGCTACACCTTC. This translates into CSASSQPGSPNYGYTF.

The chain employs TRBV29-1 and TRBJ2-3; D is undetermined. There are 17 residues in the CDR3. V lost 0 bases, J lost 0 bases, and 16 bases lay in between. CDR1 is SQVTM and CDR2 is ANQGSEA in the germline V gene. The CDR3 loop is CSVEDQRPGGSTDTQYF. The CDR3 coding sequence is TGCAGCGTTGAAGATCAACGTCCCGGCGGTAGCACAGATACGCAGTATTTT.

The chain links TRBV6-5 to TRBJ2-7; D possibly corresponds to TRBD2 (7 bases). The CDR3 runs to 15 residues. Germline CDR1 reads MNHEY; CDR2 reads SVGAGI. The germline V and J ends were trimmed by 2 bases and 3 bases, with 14 bases remaining between them. The CDR3, as DNA: TGTGCCAGCAGTTACCGGGGGGCCGGGGACTACGAGCAGTACTTC. Translation: CASSYRGAGDYEQYF.

This clone was seen more than once but under ten times. This chain connects TRBV6-5 to TRBJ2-7; TRBD1 agrees at 8 bases. Trimming cost V 7 bases and J 1 base; bases outside gene matches: 9. CDR1 and CDR2 (germline): MNHEY, SVGAGI. The CDR3 spans 15 residues. CDR3 residues: CASKTSGGGSYEQYF. The CDR3 coding sequence is TGTGCCAGCAAGACCTCAGGGGGCGGGTCCTACGAGCAGTACTTC.

This clone was recorded once. V gene TRBV12-3 or TRBV12-4 combines with J gene TRBJ2-2; a weak D match, TRBD2 (5 bases). Trimming cost V 1 base and J 7 bases, with 7 bases left between them. This CDR3 has 13 amino acids. The CDR3 bases are TGTGCCAGCAGTTTAGGAGGGAGCGGGGAGCTGTTTTTT. This encodes CASSLGGSGELFF.